The 17 T cell receptor beta chains reported below all come from one sample, sequenced in a study of a mutant IDH1 vaccine in newly diagnosed glioma. Time point in this sample: week 47, end of study. Doses of 300 ug of mutant IDH1 20-mer peptide were given with topical imiquimod. Here immunoSEQ multiplex PCR was the method, and the copy in TCRdb shows in-frame clones only, minus some. This table has tens of thousands of clones, 70% to 85% appearing once. What these receptors recognize is not known. This material consisted of PBMCs, taken from a glioma patient whose treatment included an IDH1 peptide vaccine. The receptors derive from a middle-aged woman with glioma. Some clones in this sample may be carry-over from other donors' samples.

For the CDR3, the DNA is TGTGCCAGCAGCCCGATCCGCCGGACCCGGGACACACAAGAGACCCAGTACTTC. Translated, it gives CASSPIRRTRDTQETQYF. The rearrangement links TRBV5-6 to TRBJ2-5; maybe TRBD1 (6 bases). Trimming removed 4 bases at V and 2 bases at J, with 24 bases between. This CDR3 contains 18 residues. Germline V gene lookup returns CDR1 SGHDT and CDR2 YYEEEE.

The chain couples TRBV19 to TRBJ2-3, with D possibly being TRBD2 (6 bases). The germline CDR1 and CDR2 sequences are LNHDA and SQIVND (reference sequence). The CDR3 extends over 14 amino acids. Deletions cut 3 bases from V and 3 bases from J, with 10 bases between. Written as DNA, the CDR3 is TGTGCCAGTAGTATTGCCGGAGGGACAGATACGCAGTATTTT. It specifies CASSIAGGTDTQYF.

This rearrangement joins TRBV5-5 to TRBJ2-7; no reliable D call. The germline V gene has CDR1 SGHKS and CDR2 YYEKEE (reference sequence). Deletions cut 0 bases from V and 5 bases from J, with 9 bases between. This CDR3 has 13 residues. The CDR3 reads CASSLEAGHEQYF. The CDR3 region has the DNA TGTGCCAGCAGCTTGGAGGCTGGACACGAGCAGTACTTC.

The J gene is TRBJ1-5, the V gene TRBV4-1; 9 bases map to TRBD1. V was clipped by 3 bases and J by 7 bases; unmatched bases: 4. Germline CDR1 reads MGHRA; CDR2 reads YSYEKL. The CDR3 covers 14 residues. The CDR3 region is CASSQRQGEQPQHF. The CDR3 DNA follows: TGCGCCAGCAGCCAGAGACAGGGGGAACAGCCCCAGCATTTT.

This chain joins TRBV6-1 and TRBJ2-5; maybe TRBD1 (7 bases). The CDR3 spans 13 residues. Germline V gene lookup returns CDR1 MNHNS and CDR2 SASEGT. V gave up 8 bases and J gave up 3 bases, with 13 bases separating them. The CDR3 spells CASLGRGEETQYF. In nucleotides, the CDR3 is TGTGCCAGCTTGGGCAGGGGGGAAGAGACCCAGTACTTC.

This clone was detected a few times. This rearrangement joins TRBV6-6 to TRBJ1-1, with D tentatively TRBD1 (5 bases). Trimming shortened V by 7 bases and J by 0 bases, and 12 bases separated the two germline ends. Germline CDR1 MNHNY, CDR2 SVGAGI (reference sequence). The CDR3 has 14 amino acids. Here the CDR3 DNA reads TGTGCCAGCAACCCGGGACGCTTGAACACTGAAGCTTTCTTT. It encodes CASNPGRLNTEAFF.

The rearrangement uses TRBV6-5 and TRBJ1-6; D is undetermined. Trimming left V 7 bases short and J 4 bases short, with 14 bases between. This CDR3 contains 15 residues. Germline CDR1 reads MNHEY; CDR2 reads SVGAGI. The CDR3 reads CASILQRQYNSPLHF. In nucleotides, the CDR3 is TGTGCCAGCATCCTCCAGAGGCAGTATAATTCACCCCTCCACTTT.

The rearrangement links TRBV28 to TRBJ2-3, with no clear D. Trimming left V 3 bases short and J 0 bases short, with 4 bases between. The CDR3 loop spans 13 amino acids. Germline assignment: CDR1 MDHEN and CDR2 SYDVKM. CDR3 sequence reads: CASSLGSTDTQYF. The CDR3 coding sequence is TGTGCCAGCAGTTTGGGCAGCACAGATACGCAGTATTTT.

The V gene is TRBV13, the J gene TRBJ2-2; possibly TRBD2 for D (6 bases). Trimming shortened V by 7 bases and J by 3 bases, and 21 bases separated the two germline ends. CDR1 and CDR2 (germline): PRHDT, FYEKMQ (reference sequence). This CDR3 is built from 17 residues. The CDR3 sequence: CASTPGGTEGYTGELFF. The DNA of the CDR3 is TGTGCCAGCACCCCCGGAGGGACGGAGGGATACACCGGGGAGCTGTTTTTT.

CDR3 in amino acids: CASSYIVQGPGYTF. CDR3 nucleotide sequence: TGTGCCAGCAGTTACATCGTGCAGGGCCCGGGCTACACCTTC. This chain links TRBV6-6 with TRBJ1-2; tentatively, D is TRBD1 (5 bases). Germline CDR1 reads MNHNY; CDR2 reads SVGAGI (reference sequence). V dropped 2 bases and J dropped 8 bases, with 15 bases sitting between them. CDR3 length: 14 amino acids.

The V gene is TRBV5-4, the J gene TRBJ2-7; no firm D call. CDR1 is SGHNT and CDR2 is YYREEE in the germline V gene (reference sequence). The CDR3 sequence is 14 residues long. V lost 3 bases and J lost 1, with 11 bases in between. The CDR3 region has the DNA TGTGCCAGCAGCTCCCCGGGCCCTTCCTACGAGCAGTACTTC. As protein: CASSSPGPSYEQYF.

The J gene is TRBJ1-6, the V gene TRBV5-4; 8 positions match TRBD1. V was clipped by 6 bases and J by 10 bases; unmatched bases: 9. The CDR3 totals 14 residues. Germline CDR1 SGHNT, CDR2 YYREEE (reference sequence). The CDR3 reads CASTRQGWGSPLHF. The CDR3, as DNA: TGTGCCAGCACCCGACAGGGGTGGGGATCACCCCTCCACTTT.

The rearrangement links TRBV19 to TRBJ2-3; no reliable D call. The CDR3 has 13 amino acids. V was pared by 2 bases and J by 2 bases, with 5 bases between. Germline V lookup: CDR1 LNHDA, CDR2 SQIVND (reference sequence). The chain's CDR3 is CASSITTTDTQYF. In DNA, the CDR3 is TGTGCCAGTAGTATAACGACCACAGATACGCAGTATTTT.

In its sample, this clone was seen a few times. The rearrangement links TRBV30 to TRBJ1-2; D might be TRBD1 (5 bases). V gave up 3 bases and J gave up 0 bases, with 8 bases separating them. The CDR3 covers 13 residues. Germline values: CDR1 GTSNPN, CDR2 SVGIG (reference sequence). CDR3 residues: CAWRRQSNYGYTF. The CDR3 DNA is TGTGCCTGGAGACGACAGTCTAACTATGGCTACACCTTC.

The chain uses TRBV21-1 and TRBJ1-3. TRBV21-1 corresponds to a pseudogene. The CDR3 length is 13 residues. The DNA of the CDR3 is TGTGCCAGCAGTGGGACGAAAGGAAACACCATATATTTT. Its translation is CASSGTKGNTIYF.

The chain combines TRBV9 with TRBJ2-7, with 7 bases that match TRBD2. Per the germline V gene, CDR1 is SGDLS and CDR2 is YYNGEE. CDR3 length equals 14 residues. J was trimmed by 5 bases and V by 3 bases; bases with no gene match: 8. CDR3 DNA sequence: TGTGCCAGCAGCGGACTGGGGGGGTGGGACGAGCAGTACTTC. It specifies CASSGLGGWDEQYF. Looking up the rest from reference TRBV9 and TRBJ2-7 gives the full variable domain: DSGVTQTPKHLITATGQRVTLRCSPRSGDLSVYWYQQSLDQGLQFLIQYYNGEERAKGNILERFSAQQFPDLHSELNLSSLELGDSALYFCASSGLGGWDEQYFGPGTRLTVT.

The chain joins TRBV27 to TRBJ2-7, with 11 bases fitting TRBD1. This CDR3 has 15 amino acids. V lost 2 bases, J lost 2 bases, and 2 bases stayed unmatched. Germline CDR1 reads MNHEY; CDR2 reads SMNVEV (reference sequence). DNA for the CDR3: TGTGCCAGCAGTTTAGGGACAGGGGGTCCCTACGAGCAGTACTTC. Its protein product is CASSLGTGGPYEQYF.